This TCR beta chain was documented in a study of neoadjuvant anti-PD-1 for oral cavity cancer. Across the study: Non-progressing patients received a fourth nivolumab dose near day 43, then surgery on days 50-56. Study-wide results and limits: Treg/Th17 ratio rose with pretreatment blood and fell with post-treatment tumor TCRbeta clonality.

The repertoire was sequenced with immunoSEQ multiplex PCR; TCRdb's copy has only in-frame clones and lacks some. The table lists 25,000 or so clones, 25% to 35% of them singletons, with roughly 15% in the top ten. Germline V lookup: CDR1 WNHNN, CDR2 SYGVQD (reference sequence). The CDR3 is 18 residues long. The V segment lost 2 bases and the J segment 6 bases; nucleotides outside the gene matches: 11. This clone was picked up a small number of times. The target antigen is unknown. Time point described: after neoadjuvant nivolumab, at surgical resection. Stage II-IVA oral cavity squamous cell carcinoma was new and untreated by systemic or radiation therapy.

Source: tumor tissue, taken after nivolumab (anti-PD-1) treatment. The source is a person aged 40-85 years with oral cavity squamous cell carcinoma. This chain connects TRBV10-1 to TRBJ2-2, with 11 bases lining up with TRBD2. CDR3 sequence: CASSEGVAGGPRAGELFF. DNA of the CDR3: TGCGCCAGCAGTGAGGGGGTAGCGGGAGGGCCTAGAGCCGGGGAGCTGTTTTTT.